The next 22 T cell receptor beta chains were all read from a single sample in a study of blood T cells in healthy people across ages. PCR was performed a second time for roughly 7 to 11 cycles using a sample-barcoded 5' primer and a J-beta primer mix. TCRdb re-called the 5' RACE reads with MiXCR, one entry per CDR3 protein. This table holds approximately 600,000 distinct CDR3 sequences, about 53% found once. The sequenced sample was blood. The receptors were gathered from a man aged 55 to 70 in good health.

The rearrangement joins TRBV9 to TRBJ2-2; 11 bases are a match to TRBD1. Germline CDR1 SGDLS, CDR2 YYNGEE. Germline trimming cut 0 bases from V and 5 bases from J; bases unmatched to any gene: 3. The CDR3 sequence is 16 residues long. The CDR3 coding sequence is TGTGCCAGCAGCGTAGATGGGACAGGGGGGACCGGGGAGCTGTTTTTT. Protein sequence: CASSVDGTGGTGELFF.

V is TRBV27 and J is TRBJ2-7, with D tentatively TRBD2 (5 bases). The V gene's germline CDR1 is MNHEY and CDR2 SMNVEV (reference sequence). V lost 1 base and J lost 3, with 13 bases in between. CDR3 size: 15 residues. The CDR3: CASSLYGEPFYEQYF. CDR3 bases: TGTGCCAGCAGTTTATACGGGGAACCCTTCTACGAGCAGTACTTC.

The rearrangement links TRBV5-1 to TRBJ2-4, with D possibly being TRBD1 or TRBD2 (5 bases each). CDR1 and CDR2 from the germline V gene are SGHRS and YFSETQ. V lost 4 bases, J lost 8 bases, and 22 bases lay in between. The CDR3 is 16 amino acids. The CDR3 loop is CASSPTPREIADIQYF. In DNA form, the CDR3 reads TGCGCCAGCAGCCCAACCCCCAGGGAGATTGCGGACATTCAGTACTTC. Together with reference TRBV5-1 and TRBJ2-4, the CDR3 gives the full variable domain: KAGVTQTPRYLIKTRGQQVTLSCSPISGHRSVSWYQQTPGQGLQFLFEYFSETQRNKGNFPGRFSGRQFSNSRSEMNVSTLELGDSALYLCASSPTPREIADIQYFGAGTRLSVL.

The chain is built from TRBV20-1 and TRBJ2-4; either TRBD1 or TRBD2 may supply D (5 bases each). The end of the DNA fits TRBJ2-7 better, so the J call may be wrong. This CDR3 is 15 amino acids long. CDR1 DFQATT and CDR2 SNEGSKA come from the germline V gene (reference sequence). The CDR3 region is CSARPLRDPSREQYF. The CDR3 DNA is TGCAGTGCCCGACCCCTGAGGGACCCCTCGCGCGAGCAGTACTTC.

This clonotype occurred a few times. The chain combines TRBV20-1 with TRBJ2-3; 7 bases are a match to TRBD1. The CDR3 length is 14 residues. Germline lookup yields CDR1 DFQATT and CDR2 SNEGSKA (reference sequence). V lost 6 bases and J lost 2; bases outside the gene matches: 8. DNA for the CDR3: TGCAGTGCGTGGACAGGCCCCATCACAGATACGCAGTATTTT. This codes for CSAWTGPITDTQYF.

The V gene is TRBV10-3, the J gene TRBJ2-1, with 9 bases that match TRBD2. V lost 11 bases and J lost 6; bases outside the gene matches: 8. CDR1 is ENHRY, CDR2 SYGVKD, per germline. The CDR3 runs to 13 residues. Here the CDR3 reads CAARETSGNEQFF. DNA for the CDR3: TGTGCCGCCCGCGAGACTAGCGGCAATGAGCAGTTCTTC.

V and J are TRBV20-1 and TRBJ1-2; D gene uncertain. This CDR3 is 13 amino acids long. V was shortened by 3 bases and J by 8 bases, with 16 bases between the two germline ends. The germline V gene encodes CDR1 DFQATT and CDR2 SNEGSKA (reference sequence). DNA of the CDR3: TGCAGTGCTAGTCTGCAGTCTTTTGAGGGCTACACCTTC. As protein: CSASLQSFEGYTF.

This clonotype was counted a few times. This chain uses TRBV20-1 with TRBJ2-3; TRBD2 matches at 13 bases. The trim removed 5 bases at V and 3 bases at J, leaving 5 bases unmatched. The CDR3 totals 15 residues. CDR1 DFQATT and CDR2 SNEGSKA come from the germline V gene (reference sequence). The CDR3 DNA follows: TGCAGTGCTGGGGGACTAGCGGGGACTACAGATACGCAGTATTTT. This gives the protein CSAGGLAGTTDTQYF.

V is TRBV10-3 and J is TRBJ2-3; 8 bases are a match to TRBD1. V gave up 9 bases and J gave up 0 bases; unmatched junction bases: 11. The V gene's germline CDR1 is ENHRY and CDR2 SYGVKD. This CDR3 spans 16 amino acids. CDR3 protein: CAIAGQGPFSTDTQYF. DNA of the CDR3: TGTGCCATTGCCGGACAGGGCCCCTTCAGCACAGATACGCAGTATTTT.

This clonotype was recorded a few times. The gene calls are TRBV5-1 and TRBJ2-4; 7 positions agree with TRBD2. This CDR3 contains 15 residues. V lost 2 bases to trimming and J lost 5 bases; unmatched junction nucleotides: 7. The germline CDR1 and CDR2 sequences are SGHRS and YFSETQ. CDR3 in amino acids: CASSFGGTDQNIQYF. DNA for the CDR3: TGCGCCAGCAGCTTCGGGGGGACGGACCAAAACATTCAGTACTTC.

The chain is built from TRBV6-1 and TRBJ2-1, with TRBD1 matching 7 bases. Germline V gene sequence: CDR1 MNHNS, CDR2 SASEGT. V shed 2 bases and J 3 bases; nucleotides not matched to a gene: 4. This CDR3 spans 15 amino acids. Written as DNA, the CDR3 is TGTGCCAGCAGTGAAACAGGGGCCTACTACAATGAGCAGTTCTTC. This gives the protein CASSETGAYYNEQFF.

The rearrangement uses TRBV12-5 and TRBJ1-4; 12 nucleotides line up with TRBD1. Germline trimming cut 3 bases from V and 2 bases from J; bases unmatched to any gene: 10. This CDR3 is 19 amino acids long. Germline V gene sequence: CDR1 LGHNT, CDR2 FRNRAP. CDR3 sequence reads: CASGFLLPGQGATNEKLFF. The CDR3 DNA is TGTGCTAGTGGTTTCCTCCTACCGGGACAGGGGGCTACTAATGAAAAACTGTTTTTT.

This clonotype was detected a few times. The chain combines TRBV12-3 or TRBV12-4 with TRBJ2-7, with TRBD1 matching 7 bases. CDR3 length: 14 residues. The V segment lost 1 base and the J segment 4 bases; nucleotides outside the gene matches: 4. The CDR3 DNA is TGTGCCAGCAGTTTAGTCGGGACAGTGTACGAGCAGTACTTC. It translates to CASSLVGTVYEQYF.

The chain uses TRBV7-2 and TRBJ2-1; 10 nucleotides align to TRBD2. Germline V gives CDR1 SGHTA, CDR2 FQGNSA. The CDR3 totals 16 residues. The junction had 9 bases not matched to a gene; V was cut back by 5 bases and J by 5 bases. CDR3 sequence reads: CASSISGGARNNEQFF. CDR3 bases: TGTGCCAGCAGCATCAGCGGGGGGGCACGGAACAATGAGCAGTTCTTC.

CDR3 protein: CASSLSNTATGELFF. The DNA for the CDR3 is TGTGCCAGCAGCTTATCAAACACAGCCACCGGGGAGCTGTTTTTT. V usage is TRBV7-9 and J usage is TRBJ2-2, with unresolved D. The CDR3 covers 15 residues. Germline CDR1 reads SEHNR; CDR2 reads FQNEAQ (reference sequence). The V end was cut by 2 bases, the J end by 4 bases, with 11 bases between.

The chain uses TRBV7-2 and TRBJ2-7, with D perhaps TRBD2 (6 bases). V was cut by 5 bases and J by 1 base, with 15 bases left in between. The germline gives CDR1 SGHTA, CDR2 FQGNSA. This CDR3 is 15 amino acids long. This chain's CDR3 is CTSSTTGLPSYEQYF. CDR3 nucleotides: TGTACCAGCAGCACTACGGGACTCCCATCCTACGAGCAGTACTTC.

The CDR3 protein is CSASGGSGVRYNEQFF. The CDR3 nucleotides read TGCAGTGCCTCTGGGGGGTCGGGAGTACGGTACAATGAGCAGTTCTTC. The rearrangement uses TRBV20-1 and TRBJ2-1; D is perhaps TRBD2 (6 bases). In germline, CDR1 is DFQATT, CDR2 SNEGSKA (reference sequence). Trimming pared 6 bases from V and 4 bases from J, leaving 22 bases between. The CDR3 sequence is 16 residues long.

This clonotype was counted a few times. The rearrangement uses TRBV4-1 and TRBJ1-2; D is unclear. V was trimmed by 0 bases and J by 3 bases, leaving 8 bases between them. Germline CDR1 reads MGHRA; CDR2 reads YSYEKL. The CDR3 runs 14 residues. The CDR3 DNA reads TGCGCCAGCAGCCAAGATAACATCGACTATGGCTACACCTTC. Its protein is CASSQDNIDYGYTF.

As concerns this clonotype: A much larger clone differs from this one at a single base, so this may be a read error. The chain links TRBV12-3 or TRBV12-4 to TRBJ2-1, with TRBD2 as a possible D gene (5 bases). The V end was cut by 5 bases, the J end by 13 bases, with 24 bases between. CDR3 length: 15 residues. In DNA, the CDR3 is TGTGCCAGCAGTACGGCGCTAGCAGGTGGAGAGACCCAGTTCTTC. Its protein is CASSTALAGGETQFF.

The chain couples TRBV4-2 to TRBJ1-2; D remains ambiguous. The CDR3 runs to 13 residues. Germline V gives CDR1 LGHNA, CDR2 YNFKEQ. V was trimmed by 7 bases and J by 2 bases, leaving 11 bases between them. CDR3 residues: CASNLGPNYGYTF. CDR3 sequence (DNA): TGTGCCAGCAACCTTGGGCCAAACTATGGCTACACCTTC.

J is TRBJ2-5 and V is TRBV5-1; D not resolved. The J call may not be correct, given that the DNA end is closer to TRBJ2-7. This CDR3 spans 17 amino acids. Germline values: CDR1 SGHRS, CDR2 YFSETQ. The CDR3 here is CASSFAIVTIGSDEQYF. CDR3 bases: TGCGCCAGCAGCTTTGCTATAGTTACGATCGGCAGCGACGAGCAGTACTTC.

This sequence joins TRBV5-1 and TRBJ2-5; 10 bases agree with TRBD1. Trimming took 3 bases from V and 9 from J; bases not matched to a gene: 8. The V gene's germline CDR1 is SGHRS and CDR2 YFSETQ. The CDR3 has 14 residues. CDR3 DNA: TGCGCCAGCAGCTCGGGACAGGGGCTAGGGTCCCAGTACTTC. Encoded protein: CASSSGQGLGSQYF.